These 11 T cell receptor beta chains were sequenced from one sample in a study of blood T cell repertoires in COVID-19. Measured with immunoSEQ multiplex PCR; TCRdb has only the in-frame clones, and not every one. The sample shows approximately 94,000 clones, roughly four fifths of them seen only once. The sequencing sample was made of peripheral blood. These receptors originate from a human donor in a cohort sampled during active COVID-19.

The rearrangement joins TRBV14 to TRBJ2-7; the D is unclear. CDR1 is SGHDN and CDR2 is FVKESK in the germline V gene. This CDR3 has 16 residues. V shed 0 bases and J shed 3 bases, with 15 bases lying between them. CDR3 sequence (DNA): TGTGCCAGCAGCCAAGATGCCGGTCTAGGAGACTACGAGCAGTACTTC. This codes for CASSQDAGLGDYEQYF.

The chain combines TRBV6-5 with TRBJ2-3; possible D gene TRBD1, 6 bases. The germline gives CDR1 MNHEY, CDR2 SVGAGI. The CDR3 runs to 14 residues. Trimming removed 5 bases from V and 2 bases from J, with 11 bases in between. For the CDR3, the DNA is TGTGCCAGCAGTAAGACAGGCCCCACAGATACGCAGTATTTT. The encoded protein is CASSKTGPTDTQYF.

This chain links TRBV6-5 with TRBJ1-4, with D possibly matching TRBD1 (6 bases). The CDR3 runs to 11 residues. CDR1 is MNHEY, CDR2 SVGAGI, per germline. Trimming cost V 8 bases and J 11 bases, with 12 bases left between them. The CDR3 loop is CASWGGQKLFF. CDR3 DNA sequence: TGTGCCAGCTGGGGTGGACAGAAACTGTTTTTT.

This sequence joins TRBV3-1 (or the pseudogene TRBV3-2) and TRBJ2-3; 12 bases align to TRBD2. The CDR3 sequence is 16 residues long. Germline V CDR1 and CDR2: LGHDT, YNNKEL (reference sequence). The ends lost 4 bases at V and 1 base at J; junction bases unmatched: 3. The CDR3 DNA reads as TGTGCCAGCAGCCTAAGGACTAGCGGGGGCACAGATACGCAGTATTTT. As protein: CASSLRTSGGTDTQYF.

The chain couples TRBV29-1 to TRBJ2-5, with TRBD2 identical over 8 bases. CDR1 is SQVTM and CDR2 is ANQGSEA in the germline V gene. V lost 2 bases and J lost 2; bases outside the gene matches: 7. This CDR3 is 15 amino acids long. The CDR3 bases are TGCAGCGTTGAATTTACCGGGACTAGTCAAGAGACCCAGTACTTC. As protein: CSVEFTGTSQETQYF.

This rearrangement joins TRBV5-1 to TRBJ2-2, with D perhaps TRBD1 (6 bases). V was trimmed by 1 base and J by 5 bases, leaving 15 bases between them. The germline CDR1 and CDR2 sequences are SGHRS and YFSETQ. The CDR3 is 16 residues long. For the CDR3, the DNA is TGCGCCAGCAGCTTGAATCCAGGGGAGCGTACCGGGGAGCTGTTTTTT. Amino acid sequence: CASSLNPGERTGELFF.

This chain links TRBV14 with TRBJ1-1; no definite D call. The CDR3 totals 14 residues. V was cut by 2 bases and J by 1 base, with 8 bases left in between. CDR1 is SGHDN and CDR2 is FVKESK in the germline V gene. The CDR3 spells CASSQFGGNTEAFF. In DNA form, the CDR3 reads TGTGCCAGCAGCCAATTCGGTGGGAACACTGAAGCTTTCTTT.

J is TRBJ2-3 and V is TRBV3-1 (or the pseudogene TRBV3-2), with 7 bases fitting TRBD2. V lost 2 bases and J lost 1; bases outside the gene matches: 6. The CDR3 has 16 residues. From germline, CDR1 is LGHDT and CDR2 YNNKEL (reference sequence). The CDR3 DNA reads TGTGCCAGCAGCCAAAACGGGGGGACTCGCACAGATACGCAGTATTTT. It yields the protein CASSQNGGTRTDTQYF.

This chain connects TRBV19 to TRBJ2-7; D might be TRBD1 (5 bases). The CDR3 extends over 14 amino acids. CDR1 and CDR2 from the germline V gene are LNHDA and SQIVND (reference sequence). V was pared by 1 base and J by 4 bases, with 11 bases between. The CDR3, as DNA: TGTGCCAGTAGTATAGGCCTAAGGGGTTACGAGCAGTACTTC. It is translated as CASSIGLRGYEQYF.

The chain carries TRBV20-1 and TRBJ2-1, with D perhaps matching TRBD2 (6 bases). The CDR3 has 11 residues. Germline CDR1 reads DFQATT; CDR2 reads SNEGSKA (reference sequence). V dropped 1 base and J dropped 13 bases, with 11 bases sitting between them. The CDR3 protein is CSARAPGEQFF. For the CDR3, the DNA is TGCAGTGCTAGAGCCCCGGGAGAACAGTTCTTC.

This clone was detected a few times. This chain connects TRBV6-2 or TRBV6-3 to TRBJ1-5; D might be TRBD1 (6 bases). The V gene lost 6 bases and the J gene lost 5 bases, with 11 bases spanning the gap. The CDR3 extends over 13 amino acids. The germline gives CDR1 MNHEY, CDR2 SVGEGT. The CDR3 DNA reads TGTGCCAGCAGCGGGACAAACTATCAGCCCCAGCATTTT. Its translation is CASSGTNYQPQHF.